The clone carrying this TCR beta chain has at least ten counts. Its antigen is undetermined. TCR cDNA, made by 5'RACE template switching, carried an added universal primer site and UMIs. TCRdb ran MiXCR on the 5' RACE reads and lists one entry per CDR3 protein. In the table there are fewer than 400,000 distinct CDR3 sequences, 6% to 8% of which are singletons. The record originates from a study of T cells after yellow fever vaccination. This CDR3 is built from 16 residues. Germline CDR1 reads DFQATT; CDR2 reads SNEGSKA (reference sequence). V lost 3 bases, J lost 0 bases, and 16 bases lay in between. Study-wide findings and caveats: A large majority of primary-vaccination clones showed up again after the booster (approximately 95% CD4, around 90% CD8). Repertoires obtained by FACS sorting could include abundant clonotypes that entered as contaminants from the bulk population.

Material: PBMCs, obtained 5 days after the yellow fever booster vaccination. The sequence was obtained from a man aged 30 to 45 who received the YFV17D yellow fever vaccine. This sequence joins TRBV20-1 and TRBJ2-3, with D possibly being TRBD2 (6 bases). CDR3 in amino acids: CSASGSRWLSTDTQYF. The CDR3 DNA is TGCAGTGCTAGCGGGAGTCGTTGGCTGAGCACAGATACGCAGTATTTT.